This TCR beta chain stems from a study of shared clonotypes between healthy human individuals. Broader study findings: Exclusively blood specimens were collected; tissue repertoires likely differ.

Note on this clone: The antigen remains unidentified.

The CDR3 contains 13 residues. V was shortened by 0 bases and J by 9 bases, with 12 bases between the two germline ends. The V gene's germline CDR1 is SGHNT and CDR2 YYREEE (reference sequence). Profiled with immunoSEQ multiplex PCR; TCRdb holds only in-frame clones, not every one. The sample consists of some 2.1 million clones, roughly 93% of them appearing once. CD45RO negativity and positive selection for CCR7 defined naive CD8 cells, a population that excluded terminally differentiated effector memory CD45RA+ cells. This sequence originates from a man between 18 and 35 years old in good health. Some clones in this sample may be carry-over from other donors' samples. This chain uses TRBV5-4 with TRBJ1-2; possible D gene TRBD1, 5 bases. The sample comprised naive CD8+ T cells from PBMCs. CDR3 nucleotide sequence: TGTGCCAGCAGCTTGGCGGCAGGGCTCCGCTACACCTTC. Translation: CASSLAAGLRYTF.